This TCR beta chain was obtained from a study of naive and memory T cell subsets. Both TRBC1 and TRBC2 were covered by a beta constant-region primer of two equimolar oligonucleotides. Nested alpha and beta constant-region primers with the SP2 primer drove four PCR rounds on ligated cDNA. A 12-nucleotide UMI and the SP2 primer were added to the cDNA 3' end by oligonucleotide ligation. TCRdb analysed the UMI-ligation and nested PCR reads with MiXCR anew, one entry per CDR3 protein. Of about 150,000 distinct CDR3 sequences in the sample, approximately 22% were seen once. Four subsets defined by CD45RA and CD27 were sorted after CD3, CD4, CD8 and live/dead staining. This clonotype was seen ten or more times. Its cognate antigen is unknown. Germline values: CDR1 SEHNR, CDR2 FQNEAQ (reference sequence). The ends were cut back, 1 base at V and 5 bases at J, with 6 bases in the middle. The CDR3 has 13 amino acids.

Whole-study findings and limits: A few larger clonotypes appeared in naive repertoires, especially CD8, possibly memory cells re-expressing CD45RA. Diversity fell and Gini index rose from naive through CM, EM, EMRA. In naive cells, over 90% of TCR sequences were seen only once.

The gene calls are TRBV7-9 and TRBJ1-5; no reliable D call. The sample taken for sequencing was naive CD4+ T cells from blood. The sequence came from a human donor in good health. This CDR3 reads CASSLVVDQPQHF. CDR3 sequence (DNA): TGTGCCAGCAGCTTAGTAGTCGATCAGCCCCAGCATTTT. The entire variable domain, with the rest obtained from reference TRBV7-9 and TRBJ1-5, is as follows: DTGVSQNPRHKITKRGQNVTFRCDPISEHNRLYWYRQTLGQGPEFLTYFQNEAQLEKSRLLSDRFSAERPKGSFSTLEIQRTEQGDSAMYLCASSLVVDQPQHFGDGTRLSIL.